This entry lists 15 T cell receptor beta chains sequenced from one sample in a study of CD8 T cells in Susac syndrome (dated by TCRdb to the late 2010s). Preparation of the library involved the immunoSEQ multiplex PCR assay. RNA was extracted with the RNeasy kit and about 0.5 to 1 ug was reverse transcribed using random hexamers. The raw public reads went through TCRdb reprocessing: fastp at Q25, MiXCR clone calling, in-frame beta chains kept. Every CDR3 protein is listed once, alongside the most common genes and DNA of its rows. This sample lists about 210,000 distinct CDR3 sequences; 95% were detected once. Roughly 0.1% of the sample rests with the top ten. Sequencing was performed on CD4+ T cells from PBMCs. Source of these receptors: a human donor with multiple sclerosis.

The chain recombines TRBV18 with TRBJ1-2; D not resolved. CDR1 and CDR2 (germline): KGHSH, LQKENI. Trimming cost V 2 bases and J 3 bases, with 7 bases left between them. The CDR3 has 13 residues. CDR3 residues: CASSPEPDYGYTF. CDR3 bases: TGTGCCAGCTCACCAGAACCTGACTATGGCTACACCTTC.

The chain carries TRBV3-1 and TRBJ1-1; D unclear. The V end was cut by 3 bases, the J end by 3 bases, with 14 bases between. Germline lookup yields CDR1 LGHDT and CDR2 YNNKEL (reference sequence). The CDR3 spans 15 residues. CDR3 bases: TGTGCCAGCAGCCAGGGAGTTTGGATGCACACTGAAGCTTTCTTT. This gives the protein CASSQGVWMHTEAFF.

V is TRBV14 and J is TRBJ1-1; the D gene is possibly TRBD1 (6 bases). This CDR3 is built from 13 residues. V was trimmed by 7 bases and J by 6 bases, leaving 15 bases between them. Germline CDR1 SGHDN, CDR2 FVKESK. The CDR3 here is CASMNRASAEAFF. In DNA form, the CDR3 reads TGTGCCAGCATGAACAGGGCCTCGGCTGAAGCTTTCTTT.

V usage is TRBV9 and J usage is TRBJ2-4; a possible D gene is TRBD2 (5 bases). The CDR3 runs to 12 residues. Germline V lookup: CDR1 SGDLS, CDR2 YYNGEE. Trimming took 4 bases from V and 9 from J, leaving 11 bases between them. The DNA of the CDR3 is TGTGCCAGCAGCCCCCATGAGGGCATTCAGTACTTC. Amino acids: CASSPHEGIQYF.

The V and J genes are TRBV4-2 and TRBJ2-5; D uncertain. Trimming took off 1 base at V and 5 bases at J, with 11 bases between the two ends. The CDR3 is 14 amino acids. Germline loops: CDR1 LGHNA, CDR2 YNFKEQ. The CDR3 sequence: CASSQVGGLETQYF. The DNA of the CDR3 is TGTGCCAGCAGCCAAGTTGGTGGGCTTGAGACCCAGTACTTC.

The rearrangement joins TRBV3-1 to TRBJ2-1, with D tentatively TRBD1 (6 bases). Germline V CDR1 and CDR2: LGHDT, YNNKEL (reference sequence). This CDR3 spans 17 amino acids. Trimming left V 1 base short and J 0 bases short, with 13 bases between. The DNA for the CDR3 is TGTGCCAGCAGCCAAGCAGGGGCTCTGAGCTCCTACAATGAGCAGTTCTTC. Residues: CASSQAGALSSYNEQFF.

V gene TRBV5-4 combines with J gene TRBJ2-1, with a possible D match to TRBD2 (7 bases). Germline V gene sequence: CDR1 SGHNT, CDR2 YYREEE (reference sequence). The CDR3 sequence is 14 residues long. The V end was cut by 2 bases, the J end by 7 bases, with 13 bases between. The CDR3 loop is CASSFGGPQNEQFF. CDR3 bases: TGTGCCAGCAGCTTCGGGGGGCCCCAAAATGAGCAGTTCTTC.

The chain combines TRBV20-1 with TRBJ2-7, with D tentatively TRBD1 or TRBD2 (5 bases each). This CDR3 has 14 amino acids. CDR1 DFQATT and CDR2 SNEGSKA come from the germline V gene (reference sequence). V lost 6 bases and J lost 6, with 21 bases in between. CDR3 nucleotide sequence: TGCAGTGCGGGCCAACCGGGACCTGGGGGCGAGCAGTACTTC. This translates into CSAGQPGPGGEQYF.

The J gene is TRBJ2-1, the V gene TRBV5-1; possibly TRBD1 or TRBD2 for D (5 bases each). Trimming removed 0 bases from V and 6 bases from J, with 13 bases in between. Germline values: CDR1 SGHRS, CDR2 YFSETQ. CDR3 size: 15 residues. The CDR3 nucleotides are TGCGCCAGCAGCTTGGTGGTAGGGACCCGCAATGAGCAGTTCTTC. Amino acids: CASSLVVGTRNEQFF.

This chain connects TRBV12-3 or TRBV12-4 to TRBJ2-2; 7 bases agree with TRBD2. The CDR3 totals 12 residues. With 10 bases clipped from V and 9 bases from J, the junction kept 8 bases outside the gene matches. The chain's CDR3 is CATRAGTRELFF. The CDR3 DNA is TGTGCCACGCGAGCGGGGACCCGGGAGCTGTTTTTT.

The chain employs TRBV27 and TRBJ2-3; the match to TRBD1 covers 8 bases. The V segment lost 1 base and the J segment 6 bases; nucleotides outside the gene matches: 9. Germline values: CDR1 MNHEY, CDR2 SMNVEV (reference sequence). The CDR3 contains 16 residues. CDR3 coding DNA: TGTGCCAGCAGTTTATTAGGACAGGGTGCAGGGGATACGCAGTATTTT. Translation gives CASSLLGQGAGDTQYF.

The CDR3 reads CASSEAGPLEDIQYF. The CDR3 DNA sequence: TGTGCCAGCAGTGAAGCGGGCCCTCTCGAGGACATTCAGTACTTC. V gene TRBV25-1 combines with J gene TRBJ2-4; weak D call: TRBD2 (5 bases). The CDR3 spans 15 residues. The ends were cut back, 2 bases at V and 8 bases at J, with 16 bases in the middle. Germline V gene sequence: CDR1 MGHDK, CDR2 SYGVNS.

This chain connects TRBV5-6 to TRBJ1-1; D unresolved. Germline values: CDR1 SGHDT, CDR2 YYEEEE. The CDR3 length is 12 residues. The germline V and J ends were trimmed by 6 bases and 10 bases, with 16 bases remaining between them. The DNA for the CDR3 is TGTGCCAGCACCCAGGCGGGGAGGAGAGCTTTCTTT. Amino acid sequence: CASTQAGRRAFF.

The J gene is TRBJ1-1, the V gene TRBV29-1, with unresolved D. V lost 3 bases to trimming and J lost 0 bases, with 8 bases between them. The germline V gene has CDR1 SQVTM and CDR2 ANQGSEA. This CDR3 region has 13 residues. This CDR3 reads CSVDNRLNTEAFF. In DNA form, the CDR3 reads TGCAGCGTTGATAACCGATTGAACACTGAAGCTTTCTTT. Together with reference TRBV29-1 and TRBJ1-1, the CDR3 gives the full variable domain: SAVISQKPSRDICQRGTSLTIQCQVDSQVTMMFWYRQQPGQSLTLIATANQGSEATYESGFVIDKFPISRPNLTFSTLTVSNMSPEDSSIYLCSVDNRLNTEAFFGQGTRLTVV.

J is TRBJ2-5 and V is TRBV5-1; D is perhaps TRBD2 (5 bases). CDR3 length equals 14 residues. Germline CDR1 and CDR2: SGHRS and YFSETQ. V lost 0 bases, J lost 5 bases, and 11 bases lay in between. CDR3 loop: CASSLAKRGETQYF. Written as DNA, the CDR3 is TGCGCCAGCAGCTTGGCTAAGCGAGGGGAGACCCAGTACTTC.